The 21 T cell receptor beta chains below come from one sample, sequenced in a study of early stage breast cancer tumors. Here immunoSEQ multiplex PCR was the method, and the copy in TCRdb shows in-frame clones only, minus some. The table has 5,500 to 7,000 clones, around 66% seen once; the top ten hold roughly 12%. Sample: normal breast tissue next to the tumor. All receptors come from a person aged 45 to 60 with breast cancer.

The chain recombines TRBV6-1 with TRBJ1-1; the D gene is possibly TRBD1 (6 bases). The length of the CDR3 is 12 residues. Trimming removed 10 bases at V and 6 bases at J, with 15 bases between. Germline V gene lookup returns CDR1 MNHNS and CDR2 SASEGT. CDR3 bases: TGTGCCACCCAAGGGGAGGGGGCTGAAGCTTTCTTT. Translating it yields CATQGEGAEAFF.

This chain uses TRBV11-2 with TRBJ1-5, with no clear D. V was shortened by 3 bases and J by 2 bases, with 11 bases between the two germline ends. Germline CDR1 and CDR2: SGHAT and FQNNGV. The CDR3 consists of 15 residues. CDR3: CASSLSGVGNQPQHF. The DNA of the CDR3 is TGTGCCAGCAGCTTGAGTGGGGTCGGCAATCAGCCCCAGCATTTT.

J is TRBJ2-3 and V is TRBV2; the D is unclear. With 2 bases removed from V and 1 base from J, the gap between germline ends came to 7 bases. Germline CDR1 and CDR2: SNHLY and FYNNEI. There are 14 residues in the CDR3. In DNA form, the CDR3 reads TGTGCCAGCAGTGAATCTACCCGCACAGATACGCAGTATTTT. Translating gives CASSESTRTDTQYF.

This clone has a single count. The chain couples TRBV4-3 to TRBJ2-3; D may be TRBD1 (6 bases). V lost 0 bases and J lost 6, with 16 bases in between. This CDR3 has 16 amino acids. Germline V lookup: CDR1 LGHNA, CDR2 YSLEER. In DNA, the CDR3 is TGCGCCAGCAGCCAAGATGGGGGCTTACGCGCGGATACGCAGTATTTT. It translates to CASSQDGGLRADTQYF.

The rearrangement links TRBV4-2 to TRBJ2-4; no clear D. The CDR3 covers 15 residues. V lost 0 bases, J lost 1 base, and 7 bases lay in between. The germline gives CDR1 LGHNA, CDR2 YNFKEQ. The CDR3 loop reads CASSQDQGAKNIQYF. The CDR3, as DNA: TGTGCCAGCAGCCAAGATCAAGGGGCCAAAAACATTCAGTACTTC.

This chain connects TRBV30 to TRBJ1-1; 7 bases align to TRBD1. With 0 bases clipped from V and 4 bases from J, the junction kept 2 bases outside the gene matches. The CDR3 is made up of 13 amino acids. Germline CDR1 reads GTSNPN; CDR2 reads SVGIG (reference sequence). The CDR3 DNA reads as TGTGCCTGGAGTGTAGGGGGCCGCACTGAAGCTTTCTTT. Encoded protein: CAWSVGGRTEAFF.

This clone was detected a few times. This chain joins TRBV30 and TRBJ1-4, with D possibly being TRBD1 (6 bases). The CDR3 contains 13 residues. Per germline, CDR1 GTSNPN and CDR2 SVGIG (reference sequence). Between the trimmed V and J ends, which lost 1 base and 8 bases, there was a span of 11 bases. CDR3 residues: CAWSGQGQEKLFF. The CDR3 region has the DNA TGTGCCTGGAGTGGTCAGGGGCAAGAAAAACTGTTTTTT.

As regards this clone: At one boundary the junction diverges from the germline segment, which might be a read error. The chain employs TRBV2 and TRBJ2-2; 7 nucleotides line up with TRBD2. The CDR3 is made up of 15 amino acids. From germline, CDR1 is SNHLY and CDR2 FYNNEI. CDR3 sequence (DNA): TGTGCCAGCAGTGAAGCGGGAGGGAACCCCGGGGAGCTGTTTTTT. This sequence encodes CASSEAGGNPGELFF. Combining the CDR3 with reference TRBV2 and TRBJ2-2 gives the whole variable domain EPEVTQTPSHQVTQMGQEVILRCVPISNHLYFYWYRQILGQKVEFLVSFYNNEISEKSEIFDDQFSVERPDGSNFTLKIRSTKLEDSAMYFCASSEAGGNPGELFFGEGSRLTVL.

V usage is TRBV7-2 and J usage is TRBJ2-6, with no clear D. V lost 2 bases, J lost 0 bases, and 11 bases lay in between. The CDR3 runs 17 residues. Germline V gives CDR1 SGHTA, CDR2 FQGNSA. CDR3 coding DNA: TGTGCCAGCAGCTTACGGCACCCGAGCTCTGGGGCCAACGTCCTGACTTTC. It is translated as CASSLRHPSSGANVLTF.

J is TRBJ2-1 and V is TRBV9; a possible D gene is TRBD2 (6 bases). Germline V lookup: CDR1 SGDLS, CDR2 YYNGEE. V gave up 3 bases and J gave up 3 bases, with 10 bases separating them. The CDR3 is made up of 14 amino acids. CDR3 DNA: TGTGCCAGCAGCGGGGGACTTATCTACAATGAGCAGTTCTTC. Translation gives CASSGGLIYNEQFF.

This clone counts as large. This chain connects TRBV2 to TRBJ1-5, with D unresolved. This CDR3 has 14 amino acids. Trimming took 6 bases from V and 5 from J, leaving 14 bases between them. CDR1 is SNHLY, CDR2 FYNNEI, per germline. The CDR3 reads CASRLSTMDQPQHF. CDR3 sequence (DNA): TGTGCCAGCAGATTGTCAACTATGGATCAGCCCCAGCATTTT.

The chain uses TRBV19 and TRBJ1-1, with D possibly matching TRBD1 (6 bases). This CDR3 has 15 amino acids. Trimming cost V 9 bases and J 0 bases, with 17 bases left between them. Germline lookup yields CDR1 LNHDA and CDR2 SQIVND (reference sequence). As DNA, the CDR3 is TGTGCCAGCTTCAGGGGATCCCTCATGAACACTGAAGCTTTCTTT. Translation gives CASFRGSLMNTEAFF.

About this clone: A junction end diverges from the germline sequence, so it may reflect a read error. The chain couples TRBV5-1 to TRBJ1-3, with TRBD1 identical over 9 bases. The CDR3 contains 14 residues. Germline lookup yields CDR1 SGHRS and CDR2 YFSETQ. CDR3 bases: TGTGCCAGCAGCTGGGACAGGGCTGGAAACACCATATATTTT. Its protein product is CASSWDRAGNTIYF.

The rearrangement joins TRBV5-8 to TRBJ2-7; 11 nucleotides line up with TRBD2. CDR1 is SGHTS and CDR2 is YDEGEE in the germline V gene. V gave up 4 bases and J gave up 6 bases; unmatched junction bases: 6. The CDR3 sequence is 14 residues long. For the CDR3, the DNA is TGTGCCAGCAGCGTACTAGCGGGAGTACGCGAGCAGTACTTC. This sequence encodes CASSVLAGVREQYF.

The chain couples TRBV2 to TRBJ2-1, with 8 bases fitting TRBD2. Trimming cost V 8 bases and J 5 bases; bases outside gene matches: 11. The CDR3 consists of 15 residues. Germline V gene lookup returns CDR1 SNHLY and CDR2 FYNNEI. CDR3 loop: CASQRGTSGDNEQFF. In nucleotides, the CDR3 is TGTGCCAGCCAGAGAGGGACTAGTGGGGACAATGAGCAGTTCTTC.

There are a few counts of this clone. The chain recombines TRBV7-9 with TRBJ2-7; no reliable D call. CDR3 length: 15 amino acids. Germline V gene data show CDR1 as SEHNR and CDR2 as FQNEAQ (reference sequence). V lost 3 bases and J 0 bases, leaving 12 bases between the germline ends. CDR3: CASSLAFGSSYEQYF. The CDR3 DNA sequence: TGTGCCAGCAGCTTGGCCTTTGGAAGCTCCTACGAGCAGTACTTC.

The CDR3 loop reads CASRLREGTNTGELFF. In nucleotides, the CDR3 is TGTGCCAGCAGGCTCAGGGAGGGAACGAACACCGGGGAGCTGTTTTTT. The chain carries TRBV28 and TRBJ2-2; 7 nucleotides line up with TRBD2. V gave up 6 bases and J gave up 0 bases; unmatched junction bases: 7. The CDR3 is made up of 16 amino acids. Germline V lookup: CDR1 MDHEN, CDR2 SYDVKM.

The chain links TRBV7-8 to TRBJ2-7; possible D gene TRBD1, 6 bases. The CDR3 totals 15 residues. CDR1 and CDR2 (germline): SGHVS, FQNEAQ. The V gene lost 3 bases and the J gene lost 5 bases, with 17 bases spanning the gap. The CDR3 loop is CASSFVGGSSHEQYF. The DNA for the CDR3 is TGTGCCAGCAGCTTTGTTGGGGGCTCTTCTCACGAGCAGTACTTC.

The chain joins TRBV19 to TRBJ1-5, with D perhaps TRBD1 (6 bases). Per the germline V gene, CDR1 is LNHDA and CDR2 is SQIVND (reference sequence). Trimming cost V 9 bases and J 4 bases, with 19 bases left between them. This CDR3 is built from 15 residues. CDR3 nucleotides: TGTGCCAGCAAACTGATAGGACAGTCGAATCAGCCCCAGCATTTT. It is translated as CASKLIGQSNQPQHF.

The rearrangement links TRBV5-1 to TRBJ2-1; TRBD1 or TRBD2 may be the D gene (5 bases each). In germline, CDR1 is SGHRS, CDR2 YFSETQ. The CDR3 length is 13 residues. V lost 0 bases to trimming and J lost 7 bases, with 8 bases between them. Written as DNA, the CDR3 is TGCGCCAGCAGCTTGGGGGGGAAGAATGAGCAGTTCTTC. As protein: CASSLGGKNEQFF.

This clone has just one count. This chain links TRBV4-3 with TRBJ1-2; 9 bases map to TRBD1. V lost 1 base, J lost 2 bases, and 11 bases stayed unmatched. The CDR3 runs to 18 residues. Germline V CDR1 and CDR2: LGHNA, YSLEER. The chain's CDR3 is CASSQGILQGARNYGYTF. CDR3 DNA sequence: TGCGCCAGCAGCCAAGGAATCTTACAGGGGGCTAGAAACTATGGCTACACCTTC.